This is a list of T cell receptor beta chains from one sample in a study of shared clonotypes between healthy human individuals. TCRdb keeps only in-frame clones here, not all; method: immunoSEQ multiplex PCR. The sample records 150,000 to 200,000 clones, 66% being singletons. Sequences were obtained from memory CD4+ T cells sorted from blood. The receptors come from a man aged 25 to 45 in good health. Each CDR3 is given with its conserved first and last residue. D genes are given only for firm matches. For some rows the clone size is stated as once, few or many, or as a class when expanded; others skip it.

d_gene: TRBD2; v_gene: TRBV2; j_gene: TRBJ2-1; abundance: NA; CDR3aa: CASPGTSSIEQFF; CDR3nt: TGTGCCAGCCCCGGGACTAGCTCCATTGAGCAGTTCTTC
d_gene: NA; v_gene: TRBV18; j_gene: TRBJ1-1; abundance: NA; CDR3aa: CASSPTKQPNTEAFF; CDR3nt: TGTGCCAGCTCACCCACCAAACAGCCGAACACTGAAGCTTTCTTT
d_gene: NA; v_gene: TRBV6-1; j_gene: TRBJ1-3; abundance: NA; CDR3aa: CASSARRRNTIYF; CDR3nt: TGTGCCAGCAGTGCCCGACGGAGAAACACCATATATTTT
d_gene: TRBD2; v_gene: TRBV5-4; j_gene: TRBJ2-1; abundance: NA; CDR3aa: CASSWGLAGTLGNEQFF; CDR3nt: TGTGCCAGCAGCTGGGGACTAGCGGGGACCCTCGGCAATGAGCAGTTCTTC
d_gene: NA; v_gene: TRBV9; j_gene: TRBJ1-1; abundance: few; CDR3aa: CASSVGRDLNTEAFF; CDR3nt: TGTGCCAGCAGCGTAGGAAGAGATTTGAACACTGAAGCTTTCTTT
d_gene: NA; v_gene: TRBV28; j_gene: TRBJ1-5; abundance: NA; CDR3aa: CASSPVGRGRRQPQHF; CDR3nt: TGTGCCAGCAGTCCCGTGGGCCGGGGGCGAAGGCAGCCCCAGCATTTT
d_gene: TRBD1; v_gene: TRBV9; j_gene: TRBJ2-7; abundance: NA; CDR3aa: CASSLTRDRFYEQYF; CDR3nt: TGTGCCAGCAGCTTGACCCGGGACAGGTTTTACGAGCAGTACTTC
d_gene: NA; v_gene: TRBV6-1; j_gene: TRBJ2-7; abundance: few; CDR3aa: CASTKLGEQYF; CDR3nt: TGTGCCAGCACTAAACTGGGGGAGCAGTACTTC
d_gene: TRBD2; v_gene: TRBV28; j_gene: TRBJ2-7; abundance: NA; CDR3aa: CASNGLAGVPGEYF; CDR3nt: TGTGCCAGCAACGGACTAGCGGGAGTCCCCGGGGAGTACTTC
d_gene: NA; v_gene: TRBV5-1; j_gene: TRBJ1-1; abundance: many; CDR3aa: CASSLGPRTADLNTEAFF; CDR3nt: TGCGCCAGCAGTTTGGGCCCCCGGACCGCGGATTTGAACACTGAAGCTTTCTTT
d_gene: NA; v_gene: TRBV9; j_gene: TRBJ1-5; abundance: NA; CDR3aa: CASSVGENQPQHF; CDR3nt: TGTGCCAGCAGCGTAGGGGAGAACCAGCCCCAGCATTTT
d_gene: NA; v_gene: TRBV10-3; j_gene: TRBJ1-5; abundance: NA; CDR3aa: CAISQGLRQPQHF; CDR3nt: TGTGCCATCAGTCAGGGGTTGAGGCAGCCCCAGCATTTT
d_gene: NA; v_gene: TRBV5-1; j_gene: TRBJ2-3; abundance: NA; CDR3aa: CASSLGGSSGTDTQYF; CDR3nt: TGCGCCAGCAGCTTGGGCGGGTCTAGTGGCACAGATACGCAGTATTTT
d_gene: TRBD1; v_gene: TRBV9; j_gene: TRBJ2-4; abundance: NA; CDR3aa: CASSQQGRNIQYF; CDR3nt: TGTGCCAGCAGCCAACAGGGGCGGAACATTCAGTACTTC
d_gene: NA; v_gene: TRBV6-5; j_gene: TRBJ1-4; abundance: NA; CDR3aa: CASSYKRTANEKLFF; CDR3nt: TGTGCCAGCAGTTATAAGAGGACAGCAAATGAAAAACTGTTTTTT